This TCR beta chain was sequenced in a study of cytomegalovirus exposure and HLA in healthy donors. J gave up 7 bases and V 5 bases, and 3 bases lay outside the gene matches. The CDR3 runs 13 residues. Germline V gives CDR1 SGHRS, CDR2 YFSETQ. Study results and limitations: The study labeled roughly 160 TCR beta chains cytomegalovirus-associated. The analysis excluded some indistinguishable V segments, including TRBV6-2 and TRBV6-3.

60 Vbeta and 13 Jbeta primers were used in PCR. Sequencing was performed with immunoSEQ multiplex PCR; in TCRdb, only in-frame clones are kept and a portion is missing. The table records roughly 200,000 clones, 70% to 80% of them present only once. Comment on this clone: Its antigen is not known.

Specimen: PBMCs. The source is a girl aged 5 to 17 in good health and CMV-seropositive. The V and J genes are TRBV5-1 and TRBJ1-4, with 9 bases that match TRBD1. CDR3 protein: CASRGQGSEKLFF. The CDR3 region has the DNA TGCGCCAGCAGGGGACAGGGAAGTGAAAAACTGTTTTTT.